The T cell receptor beta chain described here comes from a study of Ad26.COV2.S vaccination and SARS-CoV-2 variants. Study background: Donor was in the COV1001 Ad26.COV2.S trial arm. Findings of the study overall: Spike-specific responses of CD8+ and CD4+ T cells were reported to display substantial breadth after vaccination. Vaccinated individuals (as opposed to placebo recipients) had higher spike-specific TCR breadth.

As regards this clone: Antigen unknown.

Treatment reported: around 19 received Ad26.COV2.S at low or high dose, single or two shots; a few received placebo; per-sample allocation not given. The study sampled participants on day 63 after the first vaccine or placebo injection. This vaccine is an Ad26 vector that expresses the Wuhan-strain SARS-CoV-2 spike. Using immunoSEQ multiplex PCR, the repertoire was profiled, and TCRdb retains in-frame clones only, with some absent. Of under 600,000 clones listed, roughly nine tenths are singletons. The sequencing here drew on peripheral blood, taken in a trial of Ad26.COV2.S vaccine versus placebo. The receptor was isolated from a person aged 18-65 years who received the Ad26.COV2.S COVID-19 vaccine or a placebo.

The CDR3 coding sequence is TGTGCCACCGGGTCAAAAGCGGGAGTTTTATTTAATGAGCAGTTCTTC. This encodes CATGSKAGVLFNEQFF. This sequence joins TRBV24-1 and TRBJ2-1; 8 positions agree with TRBD2. The J segment lost 7 bases and the V segment lost 9 bases, leaving 16 bases of the junction unmatched. CDR1 is KGHDR, CDR2 SFDVKD, per germline. This CDR3 has 16 amino acids.